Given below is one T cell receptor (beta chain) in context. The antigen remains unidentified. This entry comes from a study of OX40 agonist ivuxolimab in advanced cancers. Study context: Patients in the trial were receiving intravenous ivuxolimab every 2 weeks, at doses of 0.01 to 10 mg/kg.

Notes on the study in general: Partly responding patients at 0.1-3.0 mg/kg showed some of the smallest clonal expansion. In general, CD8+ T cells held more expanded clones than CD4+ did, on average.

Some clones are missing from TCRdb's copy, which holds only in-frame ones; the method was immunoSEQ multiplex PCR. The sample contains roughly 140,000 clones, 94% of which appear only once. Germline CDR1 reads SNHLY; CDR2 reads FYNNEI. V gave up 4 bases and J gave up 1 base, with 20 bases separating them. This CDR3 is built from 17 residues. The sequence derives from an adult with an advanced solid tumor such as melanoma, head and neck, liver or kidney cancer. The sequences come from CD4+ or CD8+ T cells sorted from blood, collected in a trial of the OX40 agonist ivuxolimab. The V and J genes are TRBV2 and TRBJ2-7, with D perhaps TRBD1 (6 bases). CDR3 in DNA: TGTGCCAGCAGTGGATTCCTCCAGAACAGGGAGTCCTACGAGCAGTACTTC. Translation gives CASSGFLQNRESYEQYF.